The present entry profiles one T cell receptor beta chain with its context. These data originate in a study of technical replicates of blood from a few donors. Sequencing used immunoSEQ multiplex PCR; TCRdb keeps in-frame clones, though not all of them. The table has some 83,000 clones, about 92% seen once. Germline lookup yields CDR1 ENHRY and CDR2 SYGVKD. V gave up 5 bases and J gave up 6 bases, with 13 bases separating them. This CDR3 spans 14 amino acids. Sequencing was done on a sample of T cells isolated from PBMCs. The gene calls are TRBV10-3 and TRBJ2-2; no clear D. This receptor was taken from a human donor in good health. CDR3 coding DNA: TGTGCCATCAGTTCCCCTAACCCCCCCGGGGAGCTGTTTTTT. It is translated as CAISSPNPPGELFF.